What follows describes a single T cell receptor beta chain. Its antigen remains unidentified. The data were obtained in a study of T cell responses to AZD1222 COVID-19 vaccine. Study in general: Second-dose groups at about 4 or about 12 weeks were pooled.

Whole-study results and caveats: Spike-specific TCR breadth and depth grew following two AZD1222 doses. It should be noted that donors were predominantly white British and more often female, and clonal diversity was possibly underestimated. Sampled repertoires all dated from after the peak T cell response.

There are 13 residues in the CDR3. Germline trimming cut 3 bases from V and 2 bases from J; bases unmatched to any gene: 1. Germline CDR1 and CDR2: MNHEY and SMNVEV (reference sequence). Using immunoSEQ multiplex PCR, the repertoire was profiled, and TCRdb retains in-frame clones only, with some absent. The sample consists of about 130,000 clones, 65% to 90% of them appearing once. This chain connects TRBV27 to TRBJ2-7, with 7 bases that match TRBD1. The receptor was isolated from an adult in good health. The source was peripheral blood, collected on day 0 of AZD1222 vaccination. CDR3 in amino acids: CASSFQGAYEQYF. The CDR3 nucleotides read TGTGCCAGCAGTTTCCAGGGGGCCTACGAGCAGTACTTC.